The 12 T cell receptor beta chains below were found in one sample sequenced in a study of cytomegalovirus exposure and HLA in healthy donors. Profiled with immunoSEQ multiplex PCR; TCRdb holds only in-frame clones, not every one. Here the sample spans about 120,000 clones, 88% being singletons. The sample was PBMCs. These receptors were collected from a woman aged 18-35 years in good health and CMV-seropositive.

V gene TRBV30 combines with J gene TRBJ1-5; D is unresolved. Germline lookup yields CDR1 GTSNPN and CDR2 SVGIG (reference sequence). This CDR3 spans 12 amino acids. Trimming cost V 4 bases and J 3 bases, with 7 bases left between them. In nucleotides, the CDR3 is TGTGCCTGGACTCGGGACAATCAGCCCCAGCATTTT. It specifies CAWTRDNQPQHF. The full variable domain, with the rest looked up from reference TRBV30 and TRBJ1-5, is SQTIHQWPATLVQPVGSPLSLECTVEGTSNPNLYWYRQAAGRGLQLLFYSVGIGQISSEVPQNLSASRPQDRQFILSSKKLLLSDSGFYLCAWTRDNQPQHFGDGTRLSIL.

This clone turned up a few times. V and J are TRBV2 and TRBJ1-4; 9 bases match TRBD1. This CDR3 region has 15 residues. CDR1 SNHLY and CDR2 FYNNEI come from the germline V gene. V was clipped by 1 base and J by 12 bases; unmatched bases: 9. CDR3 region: CASSEVGQGLGELFF. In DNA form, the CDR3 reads TGTGCCAGCAGTGAAGTCGGACAGGGGCTGGGTGAACTGTTTTTT.

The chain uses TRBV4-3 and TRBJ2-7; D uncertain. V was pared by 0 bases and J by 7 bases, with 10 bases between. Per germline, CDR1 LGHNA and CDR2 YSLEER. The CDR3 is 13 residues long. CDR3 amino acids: CASSQDSSREQYF. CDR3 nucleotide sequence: TGCGCCAGCAGCCAAGATTCATCGCGGGAGCAGTACTTC.

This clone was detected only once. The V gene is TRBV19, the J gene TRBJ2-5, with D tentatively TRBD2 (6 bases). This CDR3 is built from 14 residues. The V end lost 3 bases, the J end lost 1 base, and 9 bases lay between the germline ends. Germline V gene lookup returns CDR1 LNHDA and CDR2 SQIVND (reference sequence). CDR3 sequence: CASSIRGTQETQYF. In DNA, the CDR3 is TGTGCCAGTAGTATTCGGGGGACCCAAGAGACCCAGTACTTC. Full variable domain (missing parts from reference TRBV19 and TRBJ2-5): DGGITQSPKYLFRKEGQNVTLSCEQNLNHDAMYWYRQDPGQGLRLIYYSQIVNDFQKGDIAEGYSVSREKKESFPLTVTSAQKNPTAFYLCASSIRGTQETQYFGPGTRLLVL.

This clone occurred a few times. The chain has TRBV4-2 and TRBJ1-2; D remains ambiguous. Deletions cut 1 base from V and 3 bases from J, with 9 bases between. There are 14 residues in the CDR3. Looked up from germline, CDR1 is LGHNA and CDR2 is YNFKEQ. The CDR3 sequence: CASSQVAGYYGYTF. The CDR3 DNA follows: TGTGCCAGCAGCCAAGTGGCGGGTTACTATGGCTACACCTTC.

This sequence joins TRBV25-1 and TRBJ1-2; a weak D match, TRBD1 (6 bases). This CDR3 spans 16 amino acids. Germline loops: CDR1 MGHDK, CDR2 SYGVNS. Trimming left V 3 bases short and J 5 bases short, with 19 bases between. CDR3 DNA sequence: TGTGCCAGCAGTGAGGGATTACAGGGCCGTGAATATGGCTACACCTTC. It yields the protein CASSEGLQGREYGYTF.

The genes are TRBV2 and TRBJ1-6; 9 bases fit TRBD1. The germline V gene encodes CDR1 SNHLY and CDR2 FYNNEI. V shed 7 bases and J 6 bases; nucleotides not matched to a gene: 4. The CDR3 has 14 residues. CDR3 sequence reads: CASIPGQGNSPLHF. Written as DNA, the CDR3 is TGTGCCAGCATCCCGGGACAGGGTAATTCACCCCTCCACTTT.

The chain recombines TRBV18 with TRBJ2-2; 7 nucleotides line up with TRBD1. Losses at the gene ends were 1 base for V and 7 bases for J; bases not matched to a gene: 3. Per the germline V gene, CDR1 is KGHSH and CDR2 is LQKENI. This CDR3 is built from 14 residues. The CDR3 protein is CASSPRGGHGELFF. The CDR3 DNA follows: TGTGCCAGCTCACCACGAGGGGGCCACGGGGAGCTGTTTTTT.

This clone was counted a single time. CDR3 residues: CASSATGVGANVLTF. CDR3 nucleotides: TGTGCCAGCAGCGCGACAGGGGTTGGGGCCAACGTCCTGACTTTC. This sequence joins TRBV2 and TRBJ2-6, with 8 nucleotides matching TRBD1. Unmatched junction bases numbered 4, after V lost 6 bases and J lost 3 bases. This CDR3 comprises 15 residues. Germline-derived CDR1 and CDR2 are SNHLY and FYNNEI. Variable domain in full (rest from reference TRBV2 and TRBJ2-6): EPEVTQTPSHQVTQMGQEVILRCVPISNHLYFYWYRQILGQKVEFLVSFYNNEISEKSEIFDDQFSVERPDGSNFTLKIRSTKLEDSAMYFCASSATGVGANVLTFGAGSRLTVL.

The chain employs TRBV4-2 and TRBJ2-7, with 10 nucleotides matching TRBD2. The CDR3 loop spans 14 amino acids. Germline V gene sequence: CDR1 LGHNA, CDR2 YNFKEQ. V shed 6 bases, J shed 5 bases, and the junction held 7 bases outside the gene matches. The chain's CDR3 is CASSASGSNHEQYF. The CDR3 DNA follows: TGTGCCAGCAGTGCTAGCGGGAGTAACCACGAGCAGTACTTC.

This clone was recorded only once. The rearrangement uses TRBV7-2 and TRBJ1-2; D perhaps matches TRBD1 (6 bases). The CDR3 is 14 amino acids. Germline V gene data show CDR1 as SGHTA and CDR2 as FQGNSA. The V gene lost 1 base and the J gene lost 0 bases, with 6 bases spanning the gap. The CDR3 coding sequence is TGTGCCAGCAGCTTAGGGACAGCTAACTATGGCTACACCTTC. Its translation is CASSLGTANYGYTF.

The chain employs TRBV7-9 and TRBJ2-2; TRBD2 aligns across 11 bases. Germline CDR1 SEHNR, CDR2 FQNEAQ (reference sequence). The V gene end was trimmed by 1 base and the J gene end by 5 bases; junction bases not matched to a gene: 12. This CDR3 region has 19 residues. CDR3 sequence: CASSLGKGPGLAATGELFF. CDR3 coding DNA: TGTGCCAGCAGCTTAGGGAAGGGTCCGGGACTAGCGGCGACCGGGGAGCTGTTTTTT.